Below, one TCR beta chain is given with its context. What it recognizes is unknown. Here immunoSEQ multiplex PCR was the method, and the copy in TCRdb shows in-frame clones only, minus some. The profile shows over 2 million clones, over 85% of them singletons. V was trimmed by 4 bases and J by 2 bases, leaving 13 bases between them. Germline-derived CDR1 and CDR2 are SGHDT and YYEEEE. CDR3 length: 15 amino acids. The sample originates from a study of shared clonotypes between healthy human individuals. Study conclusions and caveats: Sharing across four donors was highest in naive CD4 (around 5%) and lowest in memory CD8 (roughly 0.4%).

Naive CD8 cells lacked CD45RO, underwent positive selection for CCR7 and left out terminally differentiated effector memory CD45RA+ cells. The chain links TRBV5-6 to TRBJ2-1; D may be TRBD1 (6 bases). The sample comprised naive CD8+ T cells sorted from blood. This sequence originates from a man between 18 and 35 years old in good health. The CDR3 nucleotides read TGTGCCAGCAGCCGGTCCCGGGACACCTACAATGAGCAGTTCTTC. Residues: CASSRSRDTYNEQFF.